This is a list of T cell receptor beta chains from one sample in a study of blood T cell repertoires in COVID-19. TCRdb's copy holds only in-frame clones and misses some; the assay was immunoSEQ multiplex PCR. The data hold about 160,000 clones, with roughly 90% observed a single time. The sequencing input was PBMCs or T cells enriched from blood (not recorded which). These receptor sequences come from a woman aged 45-59 years who had recovered from COVID-19. Both conserved end residues are trimmed from each CDR3.

J gene: TRBJ1-2; CDR3 length: 14; V gene: TRBV4-3; CDR3 protein: ASSQDWPPGGNGYT
J gene: TRBJ1-4; CDR3 length: 14; V gene: TRBV9; CDR3 protein: ASSVSGGEGNEKLF
J gene: TRBJ2-7; CDR3 length: 11; V gene: TRBV5-1; CDR3 protein: ASSLEPAYEQY
J gene: TRBJ1-4; CDR3 length: 13; V gene: TRBV19; CDR3 protein: ASRPDRSSGEKLF
J gene: TRBJ1-6; CDR3 length: 12; V gene: TRBV6-5; CDR3 protein: ASSRDSLNSPLH
J gene: TRBJ2-7; CDR3 length: 11; V gene: TRBV19; CDR3 protein: ASRDRALYEQY
J gene: TRBJ1-5; CDR3 length: 13; V gene: TRBV7-2; CDR3 protein: ASSLGEARNQPQH
J gene: TRBJ1-6; CDR3 length: 11; V gene: TRBV19; CDR3 protein: ATGTGGSSPLH
J gene: TRBJ1-4; CDR3 length: 14; V gene: TRBV4-3; CDR3 protein: ASSQDFRSPNEKLF
J gene: TRBJ1-6; CDR3 length: 10; V gene: TRBV6-5; CDR3 protein: ASSVLYSPLH
J gene: TRBJ2-5; CDR3 length: 12; V gene: TRBV5-1; CDR3 protein: ASSQGQEQETQY
J gene: TRBJ2-5; CDR3 length: 11; V gene: TRBV12-3/TRBV12-4; CDR3 protein: ASSLASQETQY
J gene: TRBJ2-2; CDR3 length: 12; V gene: TRBV7-9; CDR3 protein: ASSSRTAVGELF
J gene: TRBJ2-2; CDR3 length: 12; V gene: TRBV10-3; CDR3 protein: AIRRDTDTGELF
J gene: TRBJ2-7; CDR3 length: 10; V gene: TRBV30; CDR3 protein: AWTGGAYEQY
J gene: TRBJ1-3; CDR3 length: 17; V gene: TRBV12-5; CDR3 protein: ASGQNTKTGGSSGNTIY
J gene: TRBJ1-1; CDR3 length: 12; V gene: TRBV2; CDR3 protein: ASANQGGNTEAF
J gene: TRBJ2-5; CDR3 length: 11; V gene: TRBV5-6; CDR3 protein: ASRAGGPETQY
J gene: TRBJ1-2; CDR3 length: 12; V gene: TRBV6-5; CDR3 protein: ASRPTGALHGYT
J gene: TRBJ2-3; CDR3 length: 14; V gene: TRBV11-3; CDR3 protein: ASSLPWDSAPGTQY
J gene: TRBJ2-7; CDR3 length: 11; V gene: TRBV27; CDR3 protein: ASSPGTGPEQY
J gene: TRBJ1-3; CDR3 length: 16; V gene: TRBV3-1/TRBV3-2; CDR3 protein: ASSPRGPNTLSGNTIY
J gene: TRBJ1-1; CDR3 length: 11; V gene: TRBV7-2; CDR3 protein: ASSMRQNTEAF
J gene: TRBJ1-6; CDR3 length: 13; V gene: TRBV4-1; CDR3 protein: ASSQEVTGDSPLH
J gene: TRBJ1-3; CDR3 length: 15; V gene: TRBV4-2; CDR3 protein: ASSQERTGASGNTIY
J gene: TRBJ2-7; CDR3 length: 13; V gene: TRBV29-1; CDR3 protein: SVDGMQGMGYEQY
J gene: TRBJ1-1; CDR3 length: 12; V gene: TRBV6-5; CDR3 protein: ASSLGASSTEAF
J gene: TRBJ2-2; CDR3 length: 16; V gene: TRBV6-2/TRBV6-3; CDR3 protein: ASSSFPGGGPNTGELF
J gene: TRBJ2-5; CDR3 length: 15; V gene: TRBV2; CDR3 protein: ASVTGLAGGIQETQY
J gene: TRBJ2-5; CDR3 length: 11; V gene: TRBV6-2/TRBV6-3; CDR3 protein: ASSYSALETQY
J gene: TRBJ1-4; CDR3 length: 12; V gene: TRBV3-1/TRBV3-2; CDR3 protein: ASSRDRGGEKLF
J gene: TRBJ2-2; CDR3 length: 16; V gene: TRBV7-9; CDR3 protein: ASSPRRPGTGETGELF
J gene: TRBJ1-1; CDR3 length: 13; V gene: TRBV6-5; CDR3 protein: ASSYPPQLPTEAF
J gene: TRBJ1-6; CDR3 length: 13; V gene: TRBV7-6; CDR3 protein: ASSSQDSYNSPLH
J gene: TRBJ1-1; CDR3 length: 12; V gene: TRBV6-5; CDR3 protein: ASSPAGGNTEAF
J gene: TRBJ1-2; CDR3 length: 12; V gene: TRBV30; CDR3 protein: AWSSGPQSYGYT
J gene: TRBJ2-2; CDR3 length: 12; V gene: TRBV5-1; CDR3 protein: ASRGTSNTGELF
J gene: TRBJ2-6; CDR3 length: 13; V gene: TRBV15; CDR3 protein: ATSRESSGANVLT
J gene: TRBJ2-7; CDR3 length: 12; V gene: TRBV7-8; CDR3 protein: ANSRDRVGHEQY
J gene: TRBJ2-3; CDR3 length: 12; V gene: TRBV5-6; CDR3 protein: ASSWDYLTDTQY
J gene: TRBJ2-6; CDR3 length: 12; V gene: TRBV6-5; CDR3 protein: ASSSPAGANVLT
J gene: TRBJ1-2; CDR3 length: 14; V gene: TRBV27; CDR3 protein: ASSSRLEAMRPTYT